This T cell receptor (beta chain) was recovered during a study of metastatic and nonmetastatic thyroid tumors. Looking at the study overall: Comparison of repertoires was carried out across blood and tumor or nodule tissue from malignant and benign thyroid patients. Whole-study findings and limits: As reported, TCR beta diversity in blood and tumor was significantly higher in malignant thyroid tumors than in benign nodules.

Each patient went into thyroid surgery without having received any treatment. In germline, CDR1 is DFQATT, CDR2 SNEGSKA (reference sequence). This CDR3 contains 14 residues. Trimming cost V 0 bases and J 2 bases, with 11 bases left between them. In the original processing: A classifier of distant metastasis in papillary thyroid cancer was built from CDR3 differences (across clinicopathological groups). TCRdb re-clonotyped the PCR reads through MiXCR. In this record, the V and J calls reflect TCRdb's handling and not the investigators' own analysis. The repertoire holds tens of thousands of clones, roughly half seen once, with approximately 25% in the top ten. A word on this clone: The antigen remains unidentified.

The V gene is TRBV20-1, the J gene TRBJ2-7, with D uncertain. Sequencing input: tumor tissue. This sequence was found in a male donor with papillary thyroid cancer or a benign thyroid nodule (not recorded which). Some clones in this sample may be carry-over from other donors' samples. In DNA, the CDR3 is TGCAGTGCTAGAGATGCTGGCACCGCCTACGAGCAGTACTTC. This encodes CSARDAGTAYEQYF.